This passage covers 29 T cell receptor beta chains from one sample sequenced in a study of blood T cell repertoires in COVID-19. The protocol was immunoSEQ multiplex PCR, while the TCRdb copy is restricted to in-frame clones and leaves out a portion. In the table there are over 200,000 clones, under 90% of which are singletons. Sequencing was done on a sample of peripheral blood. The source of these receptors is a man aged 55 to 70 who had recovered from COVID-19.

The V call is TRBV5-6, the J call TRBJ2-7, with D perhaps TRBD1 (5 bases). V dropped 4 bases and J dropped 1 base, with 18 bases sitting between them. Germline values: CDR1 SGHDT, CDR2 YYEEEE. CDR3 length: 16 residues. The CDR3: CASSLLSGLRSYEQYF. The CDR3, as DNA: TGTGCCAGCAGCCTTCTGTCAGGGCTAAGGTCCTACGAGCAGTACTTC.

The chain couples TRBV5-1 to TRBJ2-1; 11 bases are a match to TRBD2. This CDR3 comprises 16 residues. Germline CDR1 SGHRS, CDR2 YFSETQ. J gave up 5 bases and V 0 bases, and 4 bases lay outside the gene matches. The CDR3 DNA is TGCGCCAGCAGCTTGGAACTAGCGGGGGCGAACAATGAGCAGTTCTTC. Residues: CASSLELAGANNEQFF.

The chain has TRBV2 and TRBJ1-2, with D possibly matching TRBD1 (6 bases). Germline assignment: CDR1 SNHLY and CDR2 FYNNEI. There are 12 residues in the CDR3. The V end lost 7 bases, the J end lost 5 bases, and 11 bases lay between the germline ends. The CDR3 DNA is TGTGCCAGCACCTATACAGGGTATGGCTACACCTTC. Protein product: CASTYTGYGYTF.

This clone was counted a single time. CDR3 residues: CASSVGEGRAQHF. In DNA form, the CDR3 reads TGTGCCAGCAGCGTAGGGGAGGGTAGAGCCCAGCATTTT. The V gene is TRBV9, the J gene TRBJ1-5, with unresolved D. The CDR3 has 13 amino acids. The germline V gene encodes CDR1 SGDLS and CDR2 YYNGEE. The V and J ends lost 0 bases and 11 bases respectively, with 12 bases between them.

The V call is TRBV9, the J call TRBJ2-2; 10 bases are a match to TRBD2. Germline V gene lookup returns CDR1 SGDLS and CDR2 YYNGEE. After removal of 0 bases from V and 3 bases from J, the junction contained 5 bases not matched to a gene. The CDR3 spans 17 residues. The CDR3 nucleotides read TGTGCCAGCAGCGTAGGGAGCGGGAGGGCCGACACCGGGGAGCTGTTTTTT. It translates to CASSVGSGRADTGELFF.

The chain has TRBV4-2 and TRBJ1-1; no definite D call. The V end lost 1 base, the J end lost 1 base, and 7 bases lay between the germline ends. CDR3 length: 14 residues. CDR1 LGHNA and CDR2 YNFKEQ come from the germline V gene. DNA of the CDR3: TGTGCCAGCAGCCAAGGACTTACGAACACTGAAGCTTTCTTT. Translation: CASSQGLTNTEAFF.

In its sample, this clone was seen a few times. The chain joins TRBV7-2 to TRBJ2-3; no firm D call. Per germline, CDR1 SGHTA and CDR2 FQGNSA. Trimming stripped 5 bases from V and 6 bases from J, with 9 bases between. This CDR3 spans 12 amino acids. The CDR3 is CASSILQDTQYF. In DNA, the CDR3 is TGTGCCAGCAGCATTCTTCAGGATACGCAGTATTTT.

This chain links TRBV12-3 or TRBV12-4 with TRBJ2-2, with D maybe TRBD2 (6 bases). CDR3 length equals 13 residues. V was clipped by 6 bases and J by 4 bases, with 9 bases between them. The CDR3 here is CASRGRSTGELFF. The CDR3 DNA reads TGTGCCAGCAGGGGGAGGTCCACCGGGGAGCTGTTTTTT.

CDR3 in amino acids: CASTLGPGGTQYF. Here the CDR3 DNA reads TGTGCCAGCACCCTGGGGCCGGGCGGGACCCAGTACTTC. J is TRBJ2-5 and V is TRBV12-3 or TRBV12-4, with TRBD1 as a possible D gene (5 bases). The ends were cut back, 7 bases at V and 7 bases at J, with 16 bases in the middle. This CDR3 comprises 13 residues.

CDR3 loop: CSGGQGSMNTEAFF. Here the CDR3 DNA reads TGCAGCGGTGGACAGGGTTCCATGAACACTGAAGCTTTCTTT. J is TRBJ1-1 and V is TRBV29-1; 8 bases are shared with TRBD1. Per the germline V gene, CDR1 is SQVTM and CDR2 is ANQGSEA. This CDR3 is 14 amino acids long. V lost 7 bases to trimming and J lost 0 bases; unmatched junction nucleotides: 7.

The chain is built from TRBV13 and TRBJ1-6, with D unresolved. Germline V CDR1 and CDR2: PRHDT, FYEKMQ (reference sequence). The V and J ends lost 5 bases and 10 bases respectively, with 18 bases between them. The CDR3 extends over 15 amino acids. The CDR3 sequence: CASSPSTLGGSPLHF. The DNA of the CDR3 is TGTGCCAGCAGCCCGTCGACTCTGGGAGGGTCACCCCTCCACTTT.

This clone occurred once. The chain carries TRBV18 and TRBJ1-4; 8 positions match TRBD1. This CDR3 is 16 amino acids long. The J segment lost 7 bases and the V segment lost 3 bases, leaving 10 bases of the junction unmatched. Germline V gene data show CDR1 as KGHSH and CDR2 as LQKENI. CDR3: CASSPSPTGGVEKLFF. In DNA form, the CDR3 reads TGTGCCAGCTCACCGAGCCCTACAGGGGGAGTTGAAAAACTGTTTTTT.

The V and J genes are TRBV19 and TRBJ2-7; 9 nucleotides agree with TRBD1. The germline CDR1 and CDR2 sequences are LNHDA and SQIVND (reference sequence). After removal of 3 bases from V and 4 bases from J, the junction contained 4 bases not matched to a gene. The CDR3 covers 14 residues. CDR3 loop: CASSIGQGLYEQYF. DNA of the CDR3: TGTGCCAGTAGTATCGGACAGGGGTTATACGAGCAGTACTTC.

The chain uses TRBV4-2 and TRBJ1-4; D unresolved. V was pared by 0 bases and J by 5 bases, with 13 bases between. Germline CDR1 reads LGHNA; CDR2 reads YNFKEQ. The CDR3 consists of 16 residues. The CDR3 nucleotides are TGTGCCAGCAGCCAAGATCGAACAGCCCACAATGAAAAACTGTTTTTT. Protein sequence: CASSQDRTAHNEKLFF.

As concerns this clone: Additional DNA sequences in this sample encode the identical CDR3. The genes are TRBV5-1 and TRBJ2-3, with D unclear. Germline V gene sequence: CDR1 SGHRS, CDR2 YFSETQ. Between the trimmed V and J ends, which lost 0 bases and 0 bases, there was a span of 11 bases. The CDR3 is 16 amino acids. In nucleotides, the CDR3 is TGCGCCAGCAGCTTGGGGTGGCCGCCGAGCACAGATACGCAGTATTTT. This encodes CASSLGWPPSTDTQYF.

With respect to this clone: The sample contains more than one DNA sequence encoding this CDR3. The chain recombines TRBV6-5 with TRBJ2-7; 10 positions match TRBD2. V lost 6 bases, J lost 1 base, and 3 bases stayed unmatched. The germline V gene encodes CDR1 MNHEY and CDR2 SVGAGI. This CDR3 contains 14 residues. The CDR3 protein is CASSRLAGSYEQYF. The CDR3 DNA is TGTGCCAGCAGCCGACTAGCGGGTTCCTACGAGCAGTACTTC.

In its sample, this clone was seen a few times. V usage is TRBV7-9 and J usage is TRBJ1-5; unclear D gene. CDR1 and CDR2 from the germline V gene are SEHNR and FQNEAQ (reference sequence). There are 13 residues in the CDR3. With 5 bases removed from V and 9 bases from J, the gap between germline ends came to 14 bases. This CDR3 is CASSPTTGVPQHF. CDR3 DNA: TGTGCCAGCAGCCCGACGACCGGGGTGCCCCAGCATTTT.

The chain carries TRBV19 and TRBJ2-3; D perhaps matches TRBD2 (6 bases). The CDR3 sequence is 12 residues long. Germline loops: CDR1 LNHDA, CDR2 SQIVND (reference sequence). Deletions cut 5 bases from V and 15 bases from J, with 18 bases between. The CDR3 region has the DNA TGTGCCAGTAGTGAATACCCGGGAGAGCAATATTTT. Translated: CASSEYPGEQYF.

The chain combines TRBV19 with TRBJ2-5, with 8 bases lining up with TRBD1. J gave up 5 bases and V 9 bases, and 11 bases lay outside the gene matches. CDR3 length: 14 amino acids. Looked up from germline, CDR1 is LNHDA and CDR2 is SQIVND (reference sequence). In DNA, the CDR3 is TGTGCCAGCAGAGGTCAGGGGGCTTCGGAGACCCAGTACTTC. Translation: CASRGQGASETQYF.

This clone appeared a few times. The chain employs TRBV28 and TRBJ1-6; 9 bases fit TRBD1. Germline trimming cut 6 bases from V and 4 bases from J; bases unmatched to any gene: 7. The CDR3 length is 16 residues. The germline CDR1 and CDR2 sequences are MDHEN and SYDVKM. The CDR3 bases are TGTGCCAGCAGCACCGGGACAGGGCTTTATAATTCACCCCTCCACTTT. Residues: CASSTGTGLYNSPLHF.

V and J are TRBV25-1 and TRBJ2-1; 11 bases are a match to TRBD2. V gave up 4 bases and J gave up 8 bases; unmatched junction bases: 4. The V gene's germline CDR1 is MGHDK and CDR2 SYGVNS. The CDR3 consists of 14 residues. CDR3 protein: CASSVAGGRDEQFF. In DNA, the CDR3 is TGTGCCAGCAGTGTAGCGGGGGGGAGGGATGAGCAGTTCTTC.

The chain employs TRBV6-4 and TRBJ1-6; possibly TRBD1 for D (5 bases). This CDR3 region has 13 residues. V lost 3 bases and J 7 bases, leaving 7 bases between the germline ends. Per the germline V gene, CDR1 is MRHNA and CDR2 is SNTAGT. CDR3 nucleotide sequence: TGTGCCAGCAGTGAGGCAGGGAATTCACCCCTCCACTTT. Translating gives CASSEAGNSPLHF.

The chain recombines TRBV3-1 (or the pseudogene TRBV3-2) with TRBJ2-1; TRBD2 agrees at 8 bases. CDR1 and CDR2 from the germline V gene are LGHDT and YNNKEL (reference sequence). The ends lost 2 bases at V and 2 bases at J; junction bases unmatched: 5. The CDR3 has 16 amino acids. The chain's CDR3 is CASSQSRGAPYNEQFF. The CDR3 coding sequence is TGTGCCAGCAGCCAATCGCGGGGGGCCCCCTACAATGAGCAGTTCTTC.

This sequence joins TRBV7-2 and TRBJ2-3; D unclear. Deletions cut 4 bases from V and 3 bases from J, with 17 bases between. Germline values: CDR1 SGHTA, CDR2 FQGNSA. The CDR3 has 16 residues. CDR3 nucleotide sequence: TGTGCCAGCAGCTCGAGCCCGACGATCGGGACAGATACGCAGTATTTT. It codes for CASSSSPTIGTDTQYF.

J is TRBJ2-7 and V is TRBV5-5; TRBD1 matches at 7 bases. The CDR3 contains 12 residues. Germline CDR1 is SGHKS and CDR2 is YYEKEE (reference sequence). J gave up 9 bases and V 3 bases, and 6 bases lay outside the gene matches. CDR3 DNA sequence: TGTGCCAGCAGCTCAACAGGGGTAGGGCAGTACTTC. Its protein product is CASSSTGVGQYF.

The genes are TRBV7-9 and TRBJ2-7, with TRBD1 as a possible D gene (6 bases). Trimming removed 4 bases at V and 6 bases at J, with 16 bases between. The germline V gene encodes CDR1 SEHNR and CDR2 FQNEAQ (reference sequence). The CDR3 is 14 amino acids. CDR3 protein: CASSSDRPWSEQYF. CDR3 nucleotide sequence: TGTGCCAGCAGCTCGGACAGACCCTGGAGCGAGCAGTACTTC.

This clone came up once. This chain joins TRBV29-1 and TRBJ2-1; 8 positions agree with TRBD2. CDR1 SQVTM and CDR2 ANQGSEA come from the germline V gene. The CDR3 length is 16 residues. J lost 8 bases, V lost 5 bases, and 17 bases had no gene match. The CDR3 DNA reads as TGCAGCGTTCTAAAGGGGGGGCGGAGCGGGAGCGATGAGCAGTTCTTC. Translated, it gives CSVLKGGRSGSDEQFF.

On this clone itself: Sequence at one end of the junction differs from germline and may be a read error. V is TRBV28 and J is TRBJ2-7, with 9 bases matching TRBD2. Germline values: CDR1 MDHEN, CDR2 SYDVKM. The CDR3 length is 11 residues. The CDR3 sequence: CASSFPGLAHF. The CDR3 DNA sequence: TGTGCCAGCAGTTTCCCGGGACTAGCTCACTTC.

V gene TRBV5-1 combines with J gene TRBJ2-2; perhaps TRBD2 as D (6 bases). CDR1 is SGHRS and CDR2 is YFSETQ in the germline V gene. V lost 5 bases, J lost 0 bases, and 17 bases lay in between. The CDR3 covers 17 residues. The CDR3 bases are TGCGCCAGCAGTCCGGGACTTCCTACTGCGAACACCGGGGAGCTGTTTTTT. Its translation is CASSPGLPTANTGELFF.